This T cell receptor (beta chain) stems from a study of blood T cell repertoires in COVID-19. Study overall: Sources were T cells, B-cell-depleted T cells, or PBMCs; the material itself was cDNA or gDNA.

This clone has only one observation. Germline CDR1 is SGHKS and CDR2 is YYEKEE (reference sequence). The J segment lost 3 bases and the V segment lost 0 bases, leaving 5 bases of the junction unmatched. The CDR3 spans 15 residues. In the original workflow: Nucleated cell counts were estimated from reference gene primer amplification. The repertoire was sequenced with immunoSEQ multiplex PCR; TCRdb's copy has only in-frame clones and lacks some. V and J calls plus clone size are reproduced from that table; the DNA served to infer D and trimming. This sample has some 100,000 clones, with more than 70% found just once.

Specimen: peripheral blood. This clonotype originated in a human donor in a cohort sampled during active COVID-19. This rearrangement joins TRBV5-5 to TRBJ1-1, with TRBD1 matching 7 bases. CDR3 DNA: TGTGCCAGCAGCTTGGTTACAGGGGCATACACTGAAGCTTTCTTT. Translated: CASSLVTGAYTEAFF.